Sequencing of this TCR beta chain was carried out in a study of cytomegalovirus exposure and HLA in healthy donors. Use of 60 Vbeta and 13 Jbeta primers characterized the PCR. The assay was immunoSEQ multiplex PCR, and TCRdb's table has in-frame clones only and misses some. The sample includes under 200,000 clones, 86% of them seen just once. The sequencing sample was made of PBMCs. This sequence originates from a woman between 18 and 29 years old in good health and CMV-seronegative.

CDR3 sequence reads: CASSSTVSYEQYF. The CDR3 nucleotides are TGTGCCAGCAGCTCGACAGTTTCCTACGAGCAGTACTTC. The chain joins TRBV7-9 to TRBJ2-7; D possibly corresponds to TRBD1 (5 bases). Trimming stripped 4 bases from V and 1 base from J, with 8 bases between. The CDR3 extends over 13 amino acids. Germline CDR1 is SEHNR and CDR2 is FQNEAQ (reference sequence).